One T cell receptor (beta chain) is described in this entry. These data come from a study of blood T cell repertoires in COVID-19. Study background: Nucleic acid was either cDNA or gDNA, and it came from T cells, B-cell-depleted T cells, or PBMCs.

V lost 3 bases to trimming and J lost 5 bases, with 10 bases between them. This CDR3 is 12 amino acids long. Germline CDR1 and CDR2: SQVTM and ANQGSEA. In the original analysis: Amplified reference gene primers provided the basis for estimating nucleated cell counts. Some clones are missing from TCRdb's copy, which holds only in-frame ones; the method was immunoSEQ multiplex PCR. That table furnishes V, J and clone size, whereas the DNA furnished D and trimming. The table records roughly 35,000 clones, roughly 90% of them present only once. V is TRBV29-1 and J is TRBJ1-1; D perhaps matches TRBD1 (6 bases). The TCR sequence derives from a man in his fifties with active or convalescent COVID-19. The sequenced sample consisted of peripheral blood. The CDR3 sequence is CSVDRGTTEAFF. The DNA of the CDR3 is TGCAGCGTTGATAGAGGGACAACTGAAGCTTTCTTT.